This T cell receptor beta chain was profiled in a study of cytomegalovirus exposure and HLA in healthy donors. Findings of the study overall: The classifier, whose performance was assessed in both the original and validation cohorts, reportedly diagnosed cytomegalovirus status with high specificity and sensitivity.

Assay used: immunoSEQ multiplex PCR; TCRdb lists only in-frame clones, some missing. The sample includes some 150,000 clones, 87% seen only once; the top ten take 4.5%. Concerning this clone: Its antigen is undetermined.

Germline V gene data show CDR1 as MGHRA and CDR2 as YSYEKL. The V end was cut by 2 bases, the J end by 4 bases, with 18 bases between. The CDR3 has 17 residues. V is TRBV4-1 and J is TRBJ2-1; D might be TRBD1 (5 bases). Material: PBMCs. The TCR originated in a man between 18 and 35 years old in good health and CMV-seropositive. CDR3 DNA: TGCGCCAGCAGCCAATCTCCCGCCCGACAGATTTACAATGAGCAGTTCTTC. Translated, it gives CASSQSPARQIYNEQFF.